This T cell receptor (beta chain) was sequenced for a study of Graves' ophthalmopathy and Graves' hyperthyroidism. Other autoimmune diseases, uncontrolled infections, pregnancy or lactation ruled patients out of participation. Sampling around 9 ml of fresh peripheral blood provided the PBMCs. The V and J ends lost 4 bases and 0 bases respectively, with 19 bases between them. Germline CDR1 SGHDN, CDR2 FVKESK. CDR3 size: 18 residues. This clonotype occurred many times. Amplification of the TCR beta CDR3 regions used RNA transcripts (as template). The library came from an HTBI-primed first-round RT-PCR and a second-round multiplex PCR. TCRdb reprocessed the multiplex PCR reads via MiXCR and lists one record per CDR3 protein. The sample holds over 150,000 distinct CDR3 sequences, 30% to 45% seen once.

The receptor comes from a woman aged 40 to 50 with Graves' ophthalmopathy. J is TRBJ1-3 and V is TRBV14; D gene unclear. Material: peripheral blood. CDR3 coding DNA: TGTGCCAGCAGCCCCCCCATGACCTATCGTCGCTCTGGAAACACCATATATTTT. This sequence encodes CASSPPMTYRRSGNTIYF. Drawing the rest from reference TRBV14 and TRBJ1-3, the complete variable domain is EAGVTQFPSHSVIEKGQTVTLRCDPISGHDNLYWYRRVMGKEIKFLLHFVKESKQDESGMPNNRFLAERTGGTYSTLKVQPAELEDSGVYFCASSPPMTYRRSGNTIYFGEGSWLTVV.